This is a list of T cell receptor beta chains from one sample in a study of T-cell memory formation after mild COVID-19. Each CDR3 protein is one row after TCRdb ran MiXCR on the 5' RACE reads. The repertoire holds about 140,000 distinct CDR3 sequences, with around 27% as singletons. The sample consisted of PBMCs or a T cell subset sorted from them (not recorded which). The receptors shown here come from an adult woman who had mild COVID-19 (a few samples of this study predate the infection). Cell type and time point are not known. Each CDR3 is given without its conserved first and last residue. Each record gives: D gene, J gene, V gene, CDR3 protein. D genes are given only for firm matches.

NA,TRBJ2-7,TRBV5-1,ASSDEGLSYEQY
NA,TRBJ1-2,TRBV7-9,ASSTLIREINYGYT
NA,TRBJ1-1,TRBV4-3,ASSQDKWPLEAITEAF
NA,TRBJ2-7,TRBV7-9,ASRRPTGTEQY
TRBD2,TRBJ2-7,TRBV4-3,ASSPRTSGPTYEQY
NA,TRBJ1-2,TRBV19,ASSIQGPTFYGYT
NA,TRBJ1-2,TRBV7-2,ASSLPPGDLDT
NA,TRBJ1-1,TRBV7-3,ASSLGAYGTEAF
NA,TRBJ2-1,TRBV24-1,ATSDYQGIPYNEQF
TRBD1,TRBJ2-5,TRBV9,ASSVADTQGWKTQY
NA,TRBJ2-5,TRBV30,AWSFGQETQY
NA,TRBJ1-3,TRBV20-1,SARDTKAASGNTIY
TRBD2,TRBJ2-7,TRBV7-2,ASSLVGGRTHEQY
NA,TRBJ2-1,TRBV5-1,ASSLADGDEQF
NA,TRBJ2-3,TRBV12-5,ASGLRLYSTDTQY
TRBD2,TRBJ2-1,TRBV7-6,ASSPGTIGSKF
NA,TRBJ2-7,TRBV29-1,SAGHTYEQY
NA,TRBJ2-3,TRBV4-1,ASSQPLGGDTQY
TRBD2,TRBJ2-1,TRBV25-1,ASSAPREAGGDPEQF
NA,TRBJ2-1,TRBV9,ASSVELLTNNEQF